These 28 T cell receptor beta chains came from one sample sequenced in a study of CD8 T cells in Susac syndrome. The RNA input was 0.5 to 1 ug, and it was reverse transcribed with random hexamers. TCRdb analysed the immunoSEQ multiplex PCR reads with MiXCR anew, one entry per CDR3 protein. Of 95,000 to 150,000 distinct CDR3 sequences detected, about 95% appear once; the ten largest clones hold 0.087%. The sample comprised CD4+ T cells from PBMCs. The source is a human donor in good health.

V usage is TRBV4-1 and J usage is TRBJ1-5, with unresolved D. V was clipped by 1 base and J by 2 bases, with 6 bases between them. Germline V CDR1 and CDR2: MGHRA, YSYEKL. The CDR3 consists of 14 residues. For the CDR3, the DNA is TGCGCCAGCAGCCAAGCCAGTGGCAATCAGCCCCAGCATTTT. Translating it yields CASSQASGNQPQHF.

The CDR3 region is CASRKVYLAGVGYNEQFF. For the CDR3, the DNA is TGTGCCAGCAGAAAGGTCTATCTAGCGGGAGTAGGTTACAATGAGCAGTTCTTC. V and J are TRBV7-2 and TRBJ2-1; 10 nucleotides agree with TRBD2. CDR1 is SGHTA and CDR2 is FQGNSA in the germline V gene. V lost 6 bases and J lost 4; bases outside the gene matches: 15. The CDR3 is 18 amino acids.

The V and J genes are TRBV5-1 and TRBJ1-1; D call uncertain. V was trimmed by 4 bases and J by 5 bases, leaving 12 bases between them. Germline assignment: CDR1 SGHRS and CDR2 YFSETQ. The CDR3 contains 13 residues. CDR3 bases: TGCGCCAGCAGCGTGACCTGGGAAACTGAAGCTTTCTTT. Its protein is CASSVTWETEAFF. The complete variable domain, with remaining parts taken from reference TRBV5-1 and TRBJ1-1, reads KAGVTQTPRYLIKTRGQQVTLSCSPISGHRSVSWYQQTPGQGLQFLFEYFSETQRNKGNFPGRFSGRQFSNSRSEMNVSTLELGDSALYLCASSVTWETEAFFGQGTRLTVV.

The chain is built from TRBV11-3 and TRBJ2-3, with 7 bases that match TRBD1. The trim removed 0 bases at V and 0 bases at J, leaving 6 bases unmatched. The CDR3 is 17 amino acids. Germline V gives CDR1 SGHNT, CDR2 YENEEA. The CDR3 sequence is CASSLDGTGESTDTQYF. DNA of the CDR3: TGTGCCAGCAGCTTAGATGGAACAGGGGAGAGCACAGATACGCAGTATTTT.

A single count supports this clonotype. V is TRBV19 and J is TRBJ1-1; unclear D gene. This CDR3 comprises 14 residues. V lost 5 bases and J lost 2, with 12 bases in between. Germline loops: CDR1 LNHDA, CDR2 SQIVND (reference sequence). CDR3: CASSAWESNTEAFF. CDR3 DNA: TGTGCCAGTAGTGCCTGGGAAAGTAACACTGAAGCTTTCTTT.

This clonotype was counted a single time. The rearrangement links TRBV27 to TRBJ2-6; D is possibly TRBD2 (6 bases). V was trimmed by 7 bases and J by 0 bases, leaving 7 bases between them. Per the germline V gene, CDR1 is MNHEY and CDR2 is SMNVEV (reference sequence). CDR3 length: 14 amino acids. The chain's CDR3 is CASKEGSGANVLTF. The CDR3 coding sequence is TGTGCCAGCAAGGAGGGCTCTGGGGCCAACGTCCTGACTTTC.

The rearrangement links TRBV6-5 to TRBJ1-1; D gene ambiguous. The CDR3 length is 16 residues. The V and J ends lost 4 bases and 2 bases respectively, with 17 bases between them. From germline, CDR1 is MNHEY and CDR2 SVGAGI. The CDR3 protein is CASSSFTGSFNTEAFF. The DNA of the CDR3 is TGTGCCAGCAGTTCATTCACCGGCAGCTTTAACACTGAAGCTTTCTTT.

The V gene is TRBV5-1, the J gene TRBJ2-7; possibly TRBD1 for D (6 bases). V was shortened by 4 bases and J by 0 bases, with 14 bases between the two germline ends. Germline V gives CDR1 SGHRS, CDR2 YFSETQ. The CDR3 totals 15 residues. The CDR3 bases are TGCGCCAGCAGCCCGGAGGACAGAAGCTCCTACGAGCAGTACTTC. Amino acid sequence: CASSPEDRSSYEQYF.

The CDR3 nucleotides read TGCAGTGCTACAGGGGATCACGAGCAGTACTTC. Translating gives CSATGDHEQYF. The genes are TRBV20-1 and TRBJ2-7; possibly TRBD1 for D (6 bases). The V end lost 4 bases, the J end lost 5 bases, and 9 bases lay between the germline ends. The CDR3 is 11 amino acids. The V gene's germline CDR1 is DFQATT and CDR2 SNEGSKA (reference sequence).

J is TRBJ2-3 and V is TRBV24-1; the D gene is possibly TRBD2 (5 bases). Trimming removed 2 bases at V and 3 bases at J, with 8 bases between. The length of the CDR3 is 14 residues. Germline V gives CDR1 KGHDR, CDR2 SFDVKD. The CDR3 region has the DNA TGTGCCACCAGTGATTATCGGGATACAGATACGCAGTATTTT. This codes for CATSDYRDTDTQYF.

The gene calls are TRBV20-1 and TRBJ2-7; the D is unclear. Deletions cut 2 bases from V and 2 bases from J, with 13 bases between. The CDR3 is made up of 14 amino acids. Germline assignment: CDR1 DFQATT and CDR2 SNEGSKA (reference sequence). CDR3 sequence reads: CSARKVVETYEQYF. The CDR3, as DNA: TGCAGTGCTAGAAAAGTAGTCGAAACCTACGAGCAGTACTTC.

The genes are TRBV30 and TRBJ2-3, with D perhaps being TRBD1 or TRBD2 (5 bases each). This CDR3 has 16 residues. With 1 base removed from V and 0 bases from J, the gap between germline ends came to 14 bases. Germline CDR1 is GTSNPN and CDR2 is SVGIG (reference sequence). CDR3 DNA sequence: TGTGCCTGGAGTGATGGGACGTATTCTAGCACAGATACGCAGTATTTT. Translating gives CAWSDGTYSSTDTQYF.

The chain has TRBV20-1 and TRBJ2-7, with D possibly called TRBD1 or TRBD2 (5 bases each). The length of the CDR3 is 18 residues. The V end lost 1 base, the J end lost 2 bases, and 24 bases lay between the germline ends. Per the germline V gene, CDR1 is DFQATT and CDR2 is SNEGSKA (reference sequence). This CDR3 is CSARVGEGRGSGTYEQYF. The CDR3 nucleotides are TGCAGTGCTAGAGTAGGTGAGGGAAGGGGCAGTGGAACCTACGAGCAGTACTTC.

The chain couples TRBV28 to TRBJ2-1; 9 bases are shared with TRBD2. This CDR3 has 16 amino acids. Germline V gene lookup returns CDR1 MDHEN and CDR2 SYDVKM. J lost 2 bases, V lost 7 bases, and 9 bases had no gene match. The CDR3 DNA follows: TGTGCCAGCACCACAGCCGGGACTAGCACCTACAATGAGCAGTTCTTC. It is translated as CASTTAGTSTYNEQFF.

CDR3 region: CASSLDHNSGQPQHF. The CDR3, as DNA: TGCGCCAGCAGCTTGGACCACAATTCTGGTCAGCCCCAGCATTTT. The V call is TRBV5-1, the J call TRBJ1-5, with unresolved D. CDR3 length equals 15 residues. V lost 0 bases to trimming and J lost 6 bases, with 13 bases between them. Germline CDR1 reads SGHRS; CDR2 reads YFSETQ.

The J gene is TRBJ1-4, the V gene TRBV4-2, with TRBD1 identical over 9 bases. The CDR3 loop spans 15 amino acids. The germline V gene has CDR1 LGHNA and CDR2 YNFKEQ. V dropped 5 bases and J dropped 7; count of bases not matched to a gene: 8. In DNA, the CDR3 is TGTGCCAGCAGCTCCCCGGGACAGGGCGCTGAAAAACTGTTTTTT. Translation: CASSSPGQGAEKLFF.

The rearrangement uses TRBV5-1 and TRBJ2-5; D is uncertain. Trimming left V 0 bases short and J 0 bases short, with 6 bases between. The germline CDR1 and CDR2 sequences are SGHRS and YFSETQ. This CDR3 contains 14 residues. The CDR3, as DNA: TGCGCCAGCAGCTTGGTCACGGACCAAGAGACCCAGTACTTC. It encodes CASSLVTDQETQYF.

This clonotype occurred once. The chain recombines TRBV7-9 with TRBJ2-2, with a tentative D call TRBD2 (5 bases). The V end was cut by 0 bases, the J end by 3 bases, with 11 bases between. This CDR3 comprises 16 residues. CDR1 and CDR2 (germline): SEHNR, FQNEAQ (reference sequence). This CDR3 is CASSLARAPDTGELFF. In DNA form, the CDR3 reads TGTGCCAGCAGCTTAGCGAGGGCGCCGGACACCGGGGAGCTGTTTTTT.

The chain employs TRBV5-1 and TRBJ2-5; TRBD2 might be the D (5 bases). V lost 1 base and J lost 4, with 11 bases in between. Looked up from germline, CDR1 is SGHRS and CDR2 is YFSETQ. There are 14 residues in the CDR3. The CDR3 DNA follows: TGCGCCAGCAGCTTGAGCCTAGCCGTAGAGACCCAGTACTTC. Translated, it gives CASSLSLAVETQYF.

This clonotype was observed a single time. The chain uses TRBV20-1 and TRBJ1-1, with D possibly being TRBD1 (6 bases). The V gene's germline CDR1 is DFQATT and CDR2 SNEGSKA (reference sequence). Trimming left V 1 base short and J 1 base short, with 13 bases between. The length of the CDR3 is 15 residues. The CDR3 sequence: CSARVPGTTNTEAFF. The CDR3, as DNA: TGCAGTGCTAGAGTCCCCGGGACAACGAACACTGAAGCTTTCTTT.

This clonotype appeared once. The V call is TRBV20-1, the J call TRBJ2-3; D remains ambiguous. Germline V gene data show CDR1 as DFQATT and CDR2 as SNEGSKA (reference sequence). V was trimmed by 2 bases and J by 2 bases, leaving 11 bases between them. This CDR3 region has 14 residues. Here the CDR3 DNA reads TGCAGTGCTAGAACCCCGACTCACACAGATACGCAGTATTTT. Translating gives CSARTPTHTDTQYF.

The J gene is TRBJ2-1, the V gene TRBV5-1, with D possibly called TRBD1 or TRBD2 (6 bases each). Germline CDR1 SGHRS, CDR2 YFSETQ. Trimming pared 2 bases from V and 3 bases from J, leaving 15 bases between. CDR3 size: 16 residues. CDR3 sequence reads: CASSLGGGLFYNEQFF. CDR3 nucleotides: TGCGCCAGCAGCTTAGGAGGGGGGCTATTCTACAATGAGCAGTTCTTC.

V is TRBV7-7 and J is TRBJ2-7, with 8 bases that match TRBD1. J gave up 6 bases and V 5 bases, and 12 bases lay outside the gene matches. CDR3 length equals 15 residues. CDR1 and CDR2 from the germline V gene are SSHAT and FNYEAQ (reference sequence). The CDR3 DNA reads TGTGCCAGCAGCGAAGGACAGGGTAGGAACGGCGAGCAGTACTTC. This translates into CASSEGQGRNGEQYF. Complete variable domain (other parts from reference TRBV7-7 and TRBJ2-7): GAGVSQSPRYKVTKRGQDVTLRCDPISSHATLYWYQQALGQGPEFLTYFNYEAQPDKSGLPSDRFSAERPEGSISTLTIQRTEQRDSAMYRCASSEGQGRNGEQYFGPGTRLTVT.

This chain links TRBV3-1 with TRBJ1-1; no clear D. Germline values: CDR1 LGHDT, CDR2 YNNKEL (reference sequence). The CDR3 totals 12 residues. V was pared by 6 bases and J by 1 base, with 6 bases between. The CDR3 loop is CASRDPNTEAFF. CDR3 nucleotide sequence: TGTGCCAGCAGAGATCCGAACACTGAAGCTTTCTTT.

The V call is TRBV3-1, the J call TRBJ2-7; D is undetermined. CDR1 and CDR2 (germline): LGHDT, YNNKEL (reference sequence). V was pared by 5 bases and J by 3 bases, with 5 bases between. There are 11 residues in the CDR3. The DNA of the CDR3 is TGTGCCAGCAGCAAGGGCTACGAGCAGTACTTC. This gives the protein CASSKGYEQYF.

V usage is TRBV20-1 and J usage is TRBJ2-7; D could derive from TRBD1 or TRBD2 (5 bases each). CDR1 and CDR2 from the germline V gene are DFQATT and SNEGSKA (reference sequence). Between the trimmed V and J ends, which lost 1 base and 6 bases, there was a span of 16 bases. This CDR3 has 14 amino acids. The CDR3 protein is CSARAGTSQAEQYF. CDR3 in DNA: TGCAGTGCTAGAGCCGGGACCAGCCAGGCCGAGCAGTACTTC.

The V gene is TRBV5-1, the J gene TRBJ1-1; unclear D gene. V lost 1 base and J lost 1, with 17 bases in between. The germline gives CDR1 SGHRS, CDR2 YFSETQ. The CDR3 spans 17 residues. The CDR3 here is CASSLMQAPSKNTEAFF. In DNA, the CDR3 is TGCGCCAGCAGCTTGATGCAGGCCCCTTCGAAGAACACTGAAGCTTTCTTT.

V and J are TRBV5-1 and TRBJ2-5, with D uncertain. V lost 0 bases and J 0 bases, leaving 12 bases between the germline ends. The germline V gene has CDR1 SGHRS and CDR2 YFSETQ. The CDR3 is 16 amino acids. The CDR3 sequence is CASSLEAQENQETQYF. The CDR3 nucleotides are TGCGCCAGCAGCTTGGAAGCTCAGGAAAACCAAGAGACCCAGTACTTC. The full variable domain, completed using reference TRBV5-1 and TRBJ2-5, is KAGVTQTPRYLIKTRGQQVTLSCSPISGHRSVSWYQQTPGQGLQFLFEYFSETQRNKGNFPGRFSGRQFSNSRSEMNVSTLELGDSALYLCASSLEAQENQETQYFGPGTRLLVL.